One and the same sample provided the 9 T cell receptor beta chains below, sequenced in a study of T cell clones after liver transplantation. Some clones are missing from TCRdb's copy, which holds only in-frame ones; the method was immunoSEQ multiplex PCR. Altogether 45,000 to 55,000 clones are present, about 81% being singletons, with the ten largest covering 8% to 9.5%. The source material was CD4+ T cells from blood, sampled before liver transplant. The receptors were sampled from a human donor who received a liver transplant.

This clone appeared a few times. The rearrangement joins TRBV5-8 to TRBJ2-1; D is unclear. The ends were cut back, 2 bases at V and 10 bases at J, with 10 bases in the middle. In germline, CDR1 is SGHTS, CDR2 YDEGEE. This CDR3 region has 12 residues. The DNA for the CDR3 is TGTGCCAGCAGCTTTCTTTCCGGGGAGCAGTTCTTC. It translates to CASSFLSGEQFF. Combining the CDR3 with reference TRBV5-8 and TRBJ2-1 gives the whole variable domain EAGVTQSPTHLIKTRGQQATLRCSPISGHTSVYWYQQALGLGLQFLLWYDEGEERNRGNFPPRFSGRQFPNYSSELNVNALELEDSALYLCASSFLSGEQFFGPGTRLTVL.

CDR3 in amino acids: CASMTRVPGSSYNEQFF. DNA of the CDR3: TGTGCCAGCATGACCAGGGTCCCCGGGAGCTCCTACAATGAGCAGTTCTTC. The rearrangement joins TRBV28 to TRBJ2-1; D is perhaps TRBD2 (6 bases). This CDR3 region has 17 residues. V dropped 7 bases and J dropped 0 bases, with 19 bases sitting between them. From germline, CDR1 is MDHEN and CDR2 SYDVKM. The complete variable domain, with remaining parts taken from reference TRBV28 and TRBJ2-1, reads DVKVTQSSRYLVKRTGEKVFLECVQDMDHENMFWYRQDPGLGLRLIYFSYDVKMKEKGDIPEGYSVSREKKERFSLILESASTNQTSMYLCASMTRVPGSSYNEQFFGPGTRLTVL.

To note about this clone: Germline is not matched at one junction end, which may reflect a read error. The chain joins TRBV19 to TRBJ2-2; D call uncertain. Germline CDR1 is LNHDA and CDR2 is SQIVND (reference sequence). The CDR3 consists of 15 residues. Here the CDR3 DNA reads TGTGCCAGTAGTCTAGATCTGCTTATCACCGGGGAGCTGTTTTTT. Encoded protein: CASSLDLLITGELFF.

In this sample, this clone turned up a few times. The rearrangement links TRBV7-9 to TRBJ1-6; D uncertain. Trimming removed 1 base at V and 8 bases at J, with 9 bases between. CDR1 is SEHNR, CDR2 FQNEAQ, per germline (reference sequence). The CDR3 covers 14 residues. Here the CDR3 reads CASSLGGVDSPLHF. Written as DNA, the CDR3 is TGTGCCAGCAGCTTAGGGGGTGTGGATTCACCCCTCCACTTT.

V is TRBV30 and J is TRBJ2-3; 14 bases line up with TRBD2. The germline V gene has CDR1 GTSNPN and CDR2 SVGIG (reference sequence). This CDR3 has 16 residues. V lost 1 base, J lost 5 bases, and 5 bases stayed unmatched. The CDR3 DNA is TGTGCCTGGAGTGGGACTAGCGGGAGGATACAAGATACGCAGTATTTT. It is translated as CAWSGTSGRIQDTQYF.

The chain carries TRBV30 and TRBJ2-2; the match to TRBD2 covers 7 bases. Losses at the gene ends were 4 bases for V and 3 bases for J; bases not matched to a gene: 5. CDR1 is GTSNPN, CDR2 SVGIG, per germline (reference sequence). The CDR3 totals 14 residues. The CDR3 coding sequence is TGTGCCTGGAAGAGACTAGCCTACACCGGGGAGCTGTTTTTT. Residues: CAWKRLAYTGELFF.

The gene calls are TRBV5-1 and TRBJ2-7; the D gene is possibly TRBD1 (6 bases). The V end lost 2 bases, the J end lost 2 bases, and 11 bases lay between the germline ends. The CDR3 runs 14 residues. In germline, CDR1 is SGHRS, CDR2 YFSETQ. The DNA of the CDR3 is TGCGCCAGCAGCTTATATACAGGGCCCTACGAGCAGTACTTC. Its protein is CASSLYTGPYEQYF.

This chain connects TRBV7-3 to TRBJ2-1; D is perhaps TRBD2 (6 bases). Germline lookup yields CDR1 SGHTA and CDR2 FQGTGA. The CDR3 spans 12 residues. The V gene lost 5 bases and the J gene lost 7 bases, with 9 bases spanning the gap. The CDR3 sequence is CASSKAGNEQFF. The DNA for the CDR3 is TGTGCCAGCAGCAAGGCGGGGAATGAGCAGTTCTTC.

The CDR3 region has the DNA TGTGCCAGCAGTTACTCGGAGATAGGGAACACCATATATTTT. Protein: CASSYSEIGNTIYF. V is TRBV6-6 and J is TRBJ1-3, with D unresolved. The CDR3 is made up of 14 amino acids. Per the germline V gene, CDR1 is MNHNY and CDR2 is SVGAGI (reference sequence). V dropped 0 bases and J dropped 7 bases, with 10 bases sitting between them.